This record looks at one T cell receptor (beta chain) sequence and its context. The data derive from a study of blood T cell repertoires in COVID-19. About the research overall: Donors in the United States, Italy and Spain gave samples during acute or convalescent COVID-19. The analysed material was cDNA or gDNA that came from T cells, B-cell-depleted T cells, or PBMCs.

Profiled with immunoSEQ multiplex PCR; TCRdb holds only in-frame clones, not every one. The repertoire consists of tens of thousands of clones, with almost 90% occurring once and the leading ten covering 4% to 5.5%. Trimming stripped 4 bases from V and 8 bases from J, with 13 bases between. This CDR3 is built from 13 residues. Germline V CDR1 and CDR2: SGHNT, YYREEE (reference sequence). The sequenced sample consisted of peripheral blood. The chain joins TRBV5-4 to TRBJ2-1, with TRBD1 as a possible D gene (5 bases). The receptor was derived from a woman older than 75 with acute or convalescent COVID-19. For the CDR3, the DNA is TGTGCCAGCAGCAAACAGGACGTTCATGAGCAGTTCTTC. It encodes CASSKQDVHEQFF.